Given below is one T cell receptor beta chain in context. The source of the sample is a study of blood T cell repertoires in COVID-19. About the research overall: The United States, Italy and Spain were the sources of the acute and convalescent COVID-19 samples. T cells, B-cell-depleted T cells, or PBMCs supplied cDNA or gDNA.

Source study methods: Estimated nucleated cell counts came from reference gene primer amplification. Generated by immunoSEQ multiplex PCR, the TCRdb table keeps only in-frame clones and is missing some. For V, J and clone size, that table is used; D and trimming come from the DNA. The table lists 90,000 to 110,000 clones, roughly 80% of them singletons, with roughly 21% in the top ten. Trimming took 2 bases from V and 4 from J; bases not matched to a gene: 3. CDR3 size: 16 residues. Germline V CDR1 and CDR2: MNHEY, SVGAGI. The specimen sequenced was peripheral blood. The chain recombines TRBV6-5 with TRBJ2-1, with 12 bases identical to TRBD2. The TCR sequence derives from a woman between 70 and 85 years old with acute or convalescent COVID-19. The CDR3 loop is CASSYPTSGGYNEQFF. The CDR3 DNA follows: TGTGCCAGCAGTTACCCAACTAGCGGGGGGTACAATGAGCAGTTCTTC.